The 10 T cell receptor beta chains presented below share a single source sample, sequenced in a study of T-cell memory formation after mild COVID-19. A single record per CDR3 protein comes from TCRdb applying MiXCR to the 5' RACE reads. The data hold hundreds of thousands of distinct CDR3 sequences, with roughly 17% observed a single time. The sequencing input was PBMCs or a T cell subset sorted from them (not recorded which). Receptors originate from an adult woman who had mild COVID-19 (a few samples of this study predate the infection). Cell type and time point are not known.

The CDR3: CSARETTETQYF. CDR3 DNA: TGCAGTGCTAGGGAGACTACAGAGACCCAGTACTTC. V gene TRBV20-1 combines with J gene TRBJ2-5, with D possibly being TRBD2 (5 bases). This CDR3 contains 12 residues. Trimming left V 3 bases short and J 4 bases short, with 9 bases between. Germline CDR1 reads DFQATT; CDR2 reads SNEGSKA (reference sequence).

The sample holds a few counts of this clonotype. The chain links TRBV6-5 to TRBJ2-2; D remains ambiguous. The CDR3 has 15 residues. The ends were cut back, 8 bases at V and 1 base at J, with 14 bases in the middle. Looked up from germline, CDR1 is MNHEY and CDR2 is SVGAGI. This chain's CDR3 is CASSGRLLNTGELFF. In nucleotides, the CDR3 is TGTGCCAGCTCAGGTCGACTGCTGAACACCGGGGAGCTGTTTTTT.

This clonotype was detected a few times. The J gene is TRBJ2-7, the V gene TRBV4-3, with TRBD2 matching 7 bases. Germline assignment: CDR1 LGHNA and CDR2 YSLEER. The CDR3 length is 16 residues. With V trimmed by 3 bases and J by 0 bases, 8 bases remained unmatched. The CDR3 coding sequence is TGCGCCAGCAGCCAGGCCTGGGGGGGTAGCTCCTACGAGCAGTACTTC. It specifies CASSQAWGGSSYEQYF.

The chain carries TRBV5-6 and TRBJ2-3, with a possible D match to TRBD2 (5 bases). V was clipped by 4 bases and J by 4 bases, with 13 bases between them. From germline, CDR1 is SGHDT and CDR2 YYEEEE. The CDR3 runs 14 residues. This chain's CDR3 is CASSLEIGADTQYF. Here the CDR3 DNA reads TGTGCCAGCAGCCTGGAGATCGGGGCAGATACGCAGTATTTT.

The chain combines TRBV3-1 with TRBJ2-3, with TRBD2 as a possible D gene (6 bases). CDR1 LGHDT and CDR2 YNNKEL come from the germline V gene (reference sequence). Trimming stripped 3 bases from V and 0 bases from J, with 13 bases between. There are 16 residues in the CDR3. CDR3 DNA sequence: TGTGCCAGCAGCCAGACTAGAACACTAAGCACAGATACGCAGTATTTT. Its translation: CASSQTRTLSTDTQYF.

The rearrangement links TRBV11-2 to TRBJ2-5; D may be TRBD2 (5 bases). Germline CDR1 and CDR2: SGHAT and FQNNGV. This CDR3 region has 16 residues. Trimming stripped 5 bases from V and 5 bases from J, with 21 bases between. The CDR3 here is CASSLLGSQVGETQYF. The CDR3 nucleotides are TGTGCCAGCAGCCTCCTAGGGAGTCAGGTTGGGGAGACCCAGTACTTC.

This clonotype was seen at least ten times. This sequence joins TRBV4-1 and TRBJ2-5; D call uncertain. The V gene lost 4 bases and the J gene lost 5 bases, with 14 bases spanning the gap. The germline V gene encodes CDR1 MGHRA and CDR2 YSYEKL. The CDR3 length is 14 residues. The CDR3, as DNA: TGCGCCAGCAGCCTCCTCGTGTGGGTGGAGACCCAGTACTTC. Its protein is CASSLLVWVETQYF.

This clonotype has ten or more counts. The chain joins TRBV5-1 to TRBJ2-5, with 7 positions matching TRBD1. Germline V gene sequence: CDR1 SGHRS, CDR2 YFSETQ. CDR3 size: 15 residues. The ends lost 4 bases at V and 4 bases at J; junction bases unmatched: 10. In nucleotides, the CDR3 is TGCGCCAGCAGCGTGAAAAGACAGGGACGAGAGACCCAGTACTTC. Translating it yields CASSVKRQGRETQYF.

This clonotype was counted between two and nine times. The DNA of the CDR3 is TGCAGCGCTATAACTAGCGGAGGTGTTGAGCAGTACTTC. Amino acid sequence: CSAITSGGVEQYF. The chain carries TRBV29-1 and TRBJ2-7; TRBD2 matches at 8 bases. Germline V gene data show CDR1 as SQVTM and CDR2 as ANQGSEA. This CDR3 is 13 amino acids long. J was trimmed by 7 bases and V by 7 bases; bases with no gene match: 12.

This clonotype showed up many times. The V call is TRBV5-6, the J call TRBJ2-7, with D hard to call. This CDR3 region has 13 residues. V dropped 2 bases and J dropped 3 bases, with 9 bases sitting between them. The germline gives CDR1 SGHDT, CDR2 YYEEEE. The CDR3 nucleotides are TGTGCCAGCAGCTTTGCAGGAAACTACGAGCAGTACTTC. Encoded protein: CASSFAGNYEQYF.